A single sample is the source of the 30 T cell receptor beta chains below, sequenced in a study of T cells in Graves' hyperthyroidism and ophthalmopathy (dated by TCRdb to about 2019). Library creation used multiplex PCR. Sequencing took place on an Illumina HiSeq 2000. The TCR beta CDR3 regions were amplified from the RNA transcripts. A first-round RT-PCR of the TCR CDR3 used the HTBI primer set with the Qiagen OneStep RT-PCR kit. TCRdb trimmed public reads at Q25 via fastp, called clones via MiXCR and kept in-frame beta chains. Rows with one shared CDR3 protein collapse into an entry with the most common genes and DNA. For this sample the table gives over 500,000 distinct CDR3 sequences, of which less than 15% were detected only once. More than 11% of the sample comes from the top ten. Material for sequencing was blood. Source of these receptors: a woman between 40 and 50 years old with Graves' hyperthyroidism.

Many counts were recorded for this clonotype. This chain links TRBV3-1 with TRBJ2-1, with 12 bases matching TRBD2. The germline gives CDR1 LGHDT, CDR2 YNNKEL (reference sequence). The V segment lost 0 bases and the J segment 5 bases; nucleotides outside the gene matches: 8. The CDR3 consists of 18 residues. This chain's CDR3 is CASSQDPLAGGPDNEQFF. Here the CDR3 DNA reads TGTGCCAGCAGCCAAGATCCGCTAGCGGGAGGGCCCGACAATGAGCAGTTCTTC.

This clonotype was seen ten or more times. The chain has TRBV12-3 or TRBV12-4 and TRBJ2-3; TRBD2 aligns across 10 bases. CDR3 length: 17 amino acids. The V gene end was trimmed by 1 base and the J gene end by 3 bases; junction bases not matched to a gene: 7. For the CDR3, the DNA is TGTGCCAGCAGTTTAGTCAGCGGGAGGGCCAGGACAGATACGCAGTATTTT. This translates into CASSLVSGRARTDTQYF.

The sample holds many counts of this clonotype. The CDR3 loop is CASSPGTGAYTDTQYF. The CDR3 coding sequence is TGTGCCAGCAGCCCCGGGACAGGGGCTTACACAGATACGCAGTATTTT. The chain couples TRBV6-1 to TRBJ2-3; 10 nucleotides agree with TRBD1. V shed 6 bases, J shed 2 bases, and the junction held 8 bases outside the gene matches. The CDR3 is made up of 16 amino acids. Germline CDR1 MNHNS, CDR2 SASEGT.

This sequence joins TRBV6-5 and TRBJ1-2; 11 nucleotides line up with TRBD1. The length of the CDR3 is 16 residues. Germline values: CDR1 MNHEY, CDR2 SVGAGI. Trimming at V came to 0 bases and at J to 6 bases, leaving 6 bases not matched to a gene. The CDR3 region is CASSYSMGQGVDGYTF. The CDR3 nucleotides are TGTGCCAGCAGTTACTCCATGGGACAGGGGGTAGATGGCTACACCTTC.

This clonotype was seen more than once but under ten times. This chain joins TRBV28 and TRBJ2-2; 9 bases agree with TRBD1. Germline CDR1 is MDHEN and CDR2 is SYDVKM. This CDR3 region has 17 residues. J lost 6 bases, V lost 5 bases, and 13 bases had no gene match. CDR3 amino acids: CASSPTLGQGRPGELFF. In DNA form, the CDR3 reads TGTGCCAGCAGTCCAACCCTGGGACAGGGTAGGCCCGGGGAGCTGTTTTTT.

This clonotype was seen a handful of times. The chain couples TRBV11-2 to TRBJ2-5, with TRBD2 matching over 9 bases. The CDR3 extends over 16 amino acids. V was pared by 2 bases and J by 4 bases, with 8 bases of the junction left unmatched. CDR1 and CDR2 (germline): SGHAT, FQNNGV. The CDR3 here is CASSLRRGGLGETQYF. For the CDR3, the DNA is TGTGCCAGCAGCTTAAGGCGGGGGGGCCTAGGAGAGACCCAGTACTTC.

There are many counts of this clonotype. The chain employs TRBV2 and TRBJ2-2, with D hard to call. V was shortened by 3 bases and J by 4 bases, with 6 bases between the two germline ends. Germline CDR1 SNHLY, CDR2 FYNNEI. The CDR3 has 13 amino acids. The CDR3, as DNA: TGTGCCAGCAGTGACTCAACCACCGGGGAGCTGTTTTTT. This sequence encodes CASSDSTTGELFF.

This clonotype was detected many times. This chain uses TRBV28 with TRBJ2-3, with D possibly TRBD1 on 6 matching bases. CDR1 and CDR2 (germline): MDHEN, SYDVKM. V was trimmed by 4 bases and J by 1 base, leaving 12 bases between them. This CDR3 has 15 amino acids. The DNA for the CDR3 is TGTGCCAGCAGTTGGGGGCCAGGGGGCACAGATACGCAGTATTTT. Its translation is CASSWGPGGTDTQYF. Full variable domain (outside the CDR3, taken from reference TRBV28 and TRBJ2-3): DVKVTQSSRYLVKRTGEKVFLECVQDMDHENMFWYRQDPGLGLRLIYFSYDVKMKEKGDIPEGYSVSREKKERFSLILESASTNQTSMYLCASSWGPGGTDTQYFGPGTRLTVL.

This clonotype occurred once. A much bigger clone sits one base away, suggesting this may be a read error. V gene TRBV27 combines with J gene TRBJ1-6, with D perhaps matching TRBD1 (6 bases). Germline loops: CDR1 MNHEY, CDR2 SMNVEV (reference sequence). The CDR3 is 15 residues long. CDR3 sequence: CASSPIGQMNSPPHF. DNA for the CDR3: TGTGCCAGCAGTCCAATAGGACAGATGAATTCACCCCCCCACTTT.

This clonotype is judged medium-sized. The chain recombines TRBV11-2 with TRBJ2-7; the match to TRBD2 covers 11 bases. Germline CDR1 is SGHAT and CDR2 is FQNNGV. After removal of 3 bases from V and 0 bases from J, the junction contained 7 bases not matched to a gene. The CDR3 runs to 17 residues. The CDR3 DNA follows: TGTGCCAGCAGCTTGCCCCCGGGACTAGCGGTCTCCTACGAGCAGTACTTC. As protein: CASSLPPGLAVSYEQYF. Using reference TRBV11-2 and TRBJ2-7 for the parts outside the CDR3, the full variable domain is EAGVAQSPRYKIIEKRQSVAFWCNPISGHATLYWYQQILGQGPKLLIQFQNNGVVDDSQLPKDRFSAERLKGVDSTLKIQPAKLEDSAVYLCASSLPPGLAVSYEQYFGPGTRLTVT.

The V call is TRBV12-5, the J call TRBJ2-4; the D is unclear. The V end lost 6 bases, the J end lost 0 bases, and 12 bases lay between the germline ends. In germline, CDR1 is LGHNT, CDR2 FRNRAP. The CDR3 length is 15 residues. The CDR3 reads CASGPYNLAKNIQYF. The CDR3 DNA reads TGTGCTAGTGGGCCATACAATCTAGCCAAAAACATTCAGTACTTC. The whole variable domain, remainder taken from reference TRBV12-5 and TRBJ2-4, is DARVTQTPRHKVTEMGQEVTMRCQPILGHNTVFWYRQTMMQGLELLAYFRNRAPLDDSGMPKDRFSAEMPDATLATLKIQPSEPRDSAVYFCASGPYNLAKNIQYFGAGTRLSVL.

This clonotype was found many times. The DNA for the CDR3 is TGTGCCAGCGGACCCGGGACAGGGGGTACTCAGCCCCAGCATTTT. Translated: CASGPGTGGTQPQHF. This chain connects TRBV28 to TRBJ1-5; 11 bases are shared with TRBD1. CDR1 and CDR2 (germline): MDHEN, SYDVKM. With V trimmed by 8 bases and J by 6 bases, 9 bases remained unmatched. The CDR3 has 15 residues.

This rearrangement joins TRBV6-5 to TRBJ2-1, with TRBD1 as a possible D gene (5 bases). Per the germline V gene, CDR1 is MNHEY and CDR2 is SVGAGI. This CDR3 has 14 residues. V lost 0 bases to trimming and J lost 6 bases, with 9 bases between them. CDR3 loop: CASSYSSRVNEQFF. The CDR3 DNA sequence: TGTGCCAGCAGTTACTCATCCAGGGTCAATGAGCAGTTCTTC.

This clonotype showed up many times. The V and J genes are TRBV2 and TRBJ2-3, with TRBD1 matching 7 bases. The CDR3 has 18 amino acids. Trimming at V came to 7 bases and at J to 0 bases, leaving 16 bases not matched to a gene. CDR1 and CDR2 (germline): SNHLY, FYNNEI. The CDR3 DNA is TGTGCCAGCAACAGGGCCGAGGGGGCCGCCGTGAGCACAGATACGCAGTATTTT. Amino acid sequence: CASNRAEGAAVSTDTQYF.

This clonotype appeared many times. The V gene is TRBV10-3, the J gene TRBJ1-1; a weak D match, TRBD1 (6 bases). The CDR3 spans 14 residues. V lost 10 bases and J 4 bases, leaving 19 bases between the germline ends. Germline lookup yields CDR1 ENHRY and CDR2 SYGVKD. CDR3 nucleotide sequence: TGTGCCACCCATCCGGGGGGCTCGGTCACTGAAGCTTTCTTT. The encoded protein is CATHPGGSVTEAFF.

This clonotype was counted between two and nine times. V usage is TRBV5-1 and J usage is TRBJ2-5; D is perhaps TRBD1 (5 bases). V was cut by 0 bases and J by 2 bases, with 11 bases left in between. The CDR3 is made up of 15 amino acids. Germline CDR1 SGHRS, CDR2 YFSETQ. CDR3 in DNA: TGCGCCAGCAGCTTGGGACTCCAGGGACAAGAGACCCAGTACTTC. It yields the protein CASSLGLQGQETQYF.

This clonotype was seen repeatedly, ten times or more. This chain uses TRBV6-1 with TRBJ2-1, with 8 nucleotides matching TRBD2. V trimming: 5 bases; J trimming: 4 bases; junction bases outside the gene matches: 4. Germline values: CDR1 MNHNS, CDR2 SASEGT. The CDR3 runs 14 residues. CDR3 sequence reads: CASSPTSEYNEQFF. CDR3 DNA: TGTGCCAGCAGTCCGACTAGCGAGTACAATGAGCAGTTCTTC.

This clonotype has just a few counts. J is TRBJ2-7 and V is TRBV14, with D hard to call. Between the trimmed V and J ends, which lost 0 bases and 0 bases, there was a span of 12 bases. This CDR3 has 16 residues. The germline V gene has CDR1 SGHDN and CDR2 FVKESK. CDR3: CASSQDLGSSSYEQYF. The CDR3 nucleotides are TGTGCCAGCAGCCAAGATCTAGGCAGTAGCTCCTACGAGCAGTACTTC.

This clonotype was counted many times. This chain links TRBV20-1 with TRBJ2-3; 7 nucleotides agree with TRBD2. The V gene end was trimmed by 6 bases and the J gene end by 4 bases; junction bases not matched to a gene: 4. Germline V CDR1 and CDR2: DFQATT, SNEGSKA (reference sequence). This CDR3 contains 12 residues. The chain's CDR3 is CSARGRADTQYF. For the CDR3, the DNA is TGCAGTGCCCGCGGGAGAGCAGATACGCAGTATTTT.

This chain links TRBV14 with TRBJ2-2; tentative D call: TRBD1 (6 bases). The germline CDR1 and CDR2 sequences are SGHDN and FVKESK. This CDR3 contains 14 residues. V was clipped by 7 bases and J by 5 bases, with 14 bases between them. The CDR3 loop reads CASIRGGRTGELFF. The CDR3 DNA reads as TGTGCCAGCATTCGAGGGGGTCGGACCGGGGAGCTGTTTTTT.

The chain carries TRBV29-1 and TRBJ2-7; 7 bases match TRBD2. The germline gives CDR1 SQVTM, CDR2 ANQGSEA. The CDR3 length is 12 residues. Trimming at V came to 6 bases and at J to 3 bases, leaving 5 bases not matched to a gene. Written as DNA, the CDR3 is TGCAGCGTGGCCGGGACTAACTACGAGCAGTACTTC. It translates to CSVAGTNYEQYF.

This clonotype was seen repeatedly, ten times or more. The chain has TRBV11-2 and TRBJ1-3; 8 bases fit TRBD1. There are 18 residues in the CDR3. The ends lost 1 base at V and 0 bases at J; junction bases unmatched: 8. The germline gives CDR1 SGHAT, CDR2 FQNNGV. The CDR3 spells CASSLVTGQAFSGNTIYF. In nucleotides, the CDR3 is TGTGCCAGCAGCTTAGTGACGGGACAGGCCTTCTCTGGAAACACCATATATTTT.

A remark on this clonotype: This may come from a read error, since a much larger clone is one base off. V is TRBV12-3 or TRBV12-4 and J is TRBJ1-2; 12 nucleotides match TRBD1. V shed 5 bases and J 8 bases; nucleotides not matched to a gene: 9. The length of the CDR3 is 15 residues. The chain's CDR3 is CASSTGTGGLGGYTF. In DNA form, the CDR3 reads TGTGCCAGCAGTACCGGGACAGGGGGCTTAGGAGGCTACACCTTC.

This clonotype has just a few counts. Sequence at one end of the junction differs from germline and may be a read error. V and J are TRBV7-7 and TRBJ2-7; 10 bases align to TRBD2. Germline lookup yields CDR1 SSHAT and CDR2 FNYEAQ (reference sequence). This CDR3 comprises 14 residues. The CDR3 coding sequence is TGTGCTAGCAGCTTAGGGACTAGCGCGAGTGAGCAGTACTTC. It translates to CASSLGTSASEQYF. The variable domain in full, completed from reference TRBV7-7 and TRBJ2-7, reads GAGVSQSPRYKVTKRGQDVTLRCDPISSHATLYWYQQALGQGPEFLTYFNYEAQPDKSGLPSDRFSAERPEGSISTLTIQRTEQRDSAMYRCASSLGTSASEQYFGPGTRLTVT.

This clonotype was detected ten times or more. The chain combines TRBV6-2 or TRBV6-3 with TRBJ2-7, with no clear D. This CDR3 has 14 amino acids. Germline loops: CDR1 MNHEY, CDR2 SVGEGT. V was shortened by 2 bases and J by 3 bases, with 11 bases between the two germline ends. CDR3 in amino acids: CASSYARINYEQYF. DNA for the CDR3: TGTGCCAGCAGTTACGCTAGAATTAACTACGAGCAGTACTTC.

This clonotype showed up just once. The gene calls are TRBV12-3 or TRBV12-4 and TRBJ1-5, with 9 bases identical to TRBD1. This CDR3 is built from 15 residues. The trim removed 5 bases at V and 7 bases at J, leaving 9 bases unmatched. CDR3 sequence reads: CASSTGTGHGQPQHF. The CDR3 DNA reads as TGTGCCAGCAGTACCGGGACAGGGCATGGGCAGCCCCAGCATTTT.

At least ten counts were recorded for this clonotype. The rearrangement joins TRBV11-2 to TRBJ2-7, with D hard to call. The CDR3 loop spans 15 amino acids. Germline CDR1 and CDR2: SGHAT and FQNNGV. With 1 base removed from V and 2 bases from J, the gap between germline ends came to 12 bases. CDR3 in DNA: TGTGCCAGCAGCTTAGGGTGGGCTTTACCCTACGAGCAGTACTTC. Translating it yields CASSLGWALPYEQYF.

This clonotype has just a few counts. The V gene is TRBV27, the J gene TRBJ2-1; 8 nucleotides agree with TRBD1. In germline, CDR1 is MNHEY, CDR2 SMNVEV (reference sequence). The CDR3 length is 15 residues. The V and J ends lost 3 bases and 3 bases, in that order; junction bases with no gene match: 4. CDR3 in amino acids: CASSFGGQDYNEQFF. In DNA form, the CDR3 reads TGTGCCAGCAGTTTTGGGGGACAGGACTACAATGAGCAGTTCTTC.

This clonotype was detected many times. The chain uses TRBV30 and TRBJ1-1; possible D gene TRBD1, 6 bases. V was shortened by 2 bases and J by 0 bases, with 13 bases between the two germline ends. Germline V gives CDR1 GTSNPN, CDR2 SVGIG (reference sequence). The CDR3 has 15 amino acids. CDR3 DNA sequence: TGTGCCTGGAGTCCGTATGGGGGCATGAACACTGAAGCTTTCTTT. Translating it yields CAWSPYGGMNTEAFF.

This clonotype was picked up a small number of times. The J gene is TRBJ1-1, the V gene TRBV6-1; D gene uncertain. V was shortened by 4 bases and J by 3 bases, with 9 bases between the two germline ends. Germline CDR1 MNHNS, CDR2 SASEGT. This CDR3 has 13 amino acids. The CDR3 DNA reads TGTGCCAGCAGTGCTCAGGAAGACACTGAAGCTTTCTTT. It codes for CASSAQEDTEAFF.